This T cell receptor beta chain was identified in a study of blood T cells in healthy people across ages (dated by TCRdb to about 2015). Looking at the study overall: In model experiments, roughly one uniquely barcoded TCR beta cDNA molecule per two T cells was captured by template switching. The study measured age-related changes in TCR beta repertoire diversity using deep sequencing normalized with unique cDNA molecular identifiers. The donors were split into four age groups: young (average about 15 years), middle-aged (39), aged (more than 60) and long-lived (roughly 77). Using the same blood draw, the study looked at two additional independent replicas of 1 million unique cDNA reads for two donors, one aged 18 to 30 and the other aged 80 or older. Broader findings and caveats from the paper: Since profiling was done on bulk unsorted PBMCs, naive and antigen-experienced compartments could not be conclusively compared. The percentage of naive T cells measured by flow cytometry correlated strongly with observed TCR beta diversity. Total diversity estimates from one million sequenced T cells were considered lower bounds and underestimates. The long-lived group showed more naive CD4+ T cells, fewer expanded clones and increased TCR diversity than the aged group, suggesting age selection. Because donor CMV infection status was unknown, age-related changes in expanded clonotypes were potentially confounded. As age increased, observed TCR beta diversity per million T cells dropped in a roughly linear way, and a significant reduction was already evident by age 40.

Library construction relied on 5' RACE. The instrument given in TCRdb is Illumina HiSeq 2500. A second PCR of about 7 to 12 cycles was run with a J-beta primer mix and a sample-barcoded 5' primer. Each TCR beta cDNA molecule received a unique molecular identifier from a template-switch 5' adaptor carrying 12 random nucleotides. Each sample yielded at least 2.5 million CDR3-containing paired-end reads. All of the RNA was converted into first-strand cDNA using the Mint cDNA synthesis kit, with a TRBC-specific oligonucleotide serving as the primer. After uracil-DNA glycosylase treatment, a first 18-cycle PCR used universal primers M1SS and BC2_uni_R on all cDNA. Per the original workflow: For normalization, 1 million high-quality reads, each with a distinct molecular identifier, were randomly selected from each sample. Instead of being binned into consensus sequences, reads that shared molecular identifiers were thrown out. MiTCR, with a Q25 quality threshold and the strictest error-elimination algorithm, was used for CDR3 identification, clonotype clustering and error correction. A nonparametric unseen species model with Euler transformation was used to estimate lower-bound total TCR beta diversity. The public sequencing data were trimmed at Q25 with fastp and processed into clonotypes with MiXCR by TCRdb, which kept only in-frame beta chains. Identical CDR3 proteins give one entry, which carries the most common genes and DNA. The V and J calls reflect TCRdb's pipeline rather than the authors' work. Here the sample has around 700,000 distinct CDR3 sequences; around 25% occur a single time. The ten largest account for 8% to 10% of the sample.

The roughly 39 donors, aged 6 to 90 years, were systemically healthy Caucasian individuals from Russia. Each donor gave around 9.8 milliliters of peripheral blood, collected into EDTA-treated Vacutainer tubes. Ficoll-Paque density-gradient centrifugation was used to isolate PBMCs, with at least 7 million per sample. Total RNA, at least 6 micrograms per sample, was extracted from PBMCs with Trizol reagent. For every donor, flow cytometry on a PBMC aliquot measured the percentage of naive CD45RAhigh/CD27high T cells. CDR1 and CDR2 are drawn from the germline V gene: KGHSH, LQKENI. The CDR3 sequence holds 15 residues, the cysteine and phenylalanine included. This entry keeps only the CDR3 DNA: 45 bases, framed from base 1. Regarding this clonotype: What this receptor recognizes is not known. Base qualities are not provided; no much larger clone lies one nucleotide away.

The same specimen was also included in a second study, on T cells of mothers and their children. The other study reports the following: Nine systemically healthy Caucasian individuals, comprising three mothers and their six children, were included as donors. cDNA synthesis used all of the extracted RNA, with around 1.4 ug of RNA in each 15 ul reaction. In the second PCR, the M1S primer introduced both the sample barcodes and 2-4 random nucleotides. More than 8 million TCR beta CDR3 reads were obtained from each mother, and roughly 3 million reads were obtained from each child. TCR recombination output is similarly shaped by thymic selection in related and unrelated pairs, with a minor effect exerted by inherited differences. Normalized repertoire overlap in related mother-child pairs was always slightly higher than in unrelated mother-child pairs, but the difference was never significant. No persistent microchimeric T cell clones were found, with a detection sensitivity of around 100 clones per million clonotypes. In the study, deep NGS was used to compare the TCR beta repertoires of mothers and children, and features distinguishing related mother-child pairs from unrelated individuals were sought. On average, the children were about 12 +/- 4 years old, while the mothers were around 42 +/- 4 years old. Libraries were sequenced on Illumina HiSeq 2000 with 100+100 nt paired-end reads after adapter ligation with NEBNext reagents. To prevent cross-contamination, the mother and child libraries were prepared a month apart and were sequenced in separate runs. Between roughly 450,000 and 2,000,000 distinct TCR beta clonotypes were identified per donor. Naive TCR beta clonotypes were estimated from low-frequency clonotypes matched to each donor's FACS-determined naive share, without sorting.

The sequence joins TRBV18 to TRBJ2-1; a tentative D match to TRBD2 spans 5 bases. The end of the DNA aligns better with TRBJ2-5, so the J call may be wrong. This clonotype was sampled from a boy aged 10-17 years in good health. The sequenced sample was blood. The CDR3 here reads CASSHLGVYGETQYF. The nucleotide sequence is TGTGCCAGCTCACACCTCGGGGTCTACGGGGAGACCCAGTACTTC.